This entry describes one TCR beta chain. The specificity of this receptor is unknown. The sample holds no much larger clone one base away, and base qualities are not on file. This sample was taken from a study of control samples from healthy donors and cancer patients (TCRdb year 2020). The germline V gene encodes CDR1 MDHEN and CDR2 SYDVKM. There are 10 amino acids in the CDR3, from cysteine to phenylalanine inclusive. Here the CDR3 DNA is all that survives: 30 bases in frame from base 1. V lost 10 bases and J lost 10 bases; the stretch between them is 14 bases long. The library was prepared using the immunoSEQ multiplex PCR assay. The table was pulled from immuneACCESS by TCRdb, which kept in-frame rearrangements only. Such tables lose some clones; where checked, under half of the loss comes from unresolved V genes, and the rest has no known cause. The sample records roughly 120,000 clones, about 92% of which are singletons. The ten largest account for 1.5% to 2% of the sample.

The sequence is built from TRBV28 and TRBJ2-7, with the D gene possibly TRBD1 or TRBD2, each one fitting 5 bases. The TCR was taken from a man between 45 and 60 years old with head and neck cancer. Sequencing was carried out using PBMCs. The sequenced DNA is TGTGCCACTTTACGGGACCTCCAGTACTTC. This is translated as CATLRDLQYF.